This T cell receptor beta chain was profiled in a study of blood T cell repertoires in COVID-19. Across the whole study: Collection of acute and convalescent COVID-19 samples took place in the United States, Italy and Spain. Nucleic acid was either cDNA or gDNA, and it came from T cells, B-cell-depleted T cells, or PBMCs.

Germline V CDR1 and CDR2: GTSNPN, SVGIG (reference sequence). There are 16 residues in the CDR3. V lost 0 bases, J lost 2 bases, and 16 bases lay in between. In the original analysis: Quantification of nucleated cells was approximated via reference gene primer amplification. Profiling relied on immunoSEQ multiplex PCR, and the TCRdb table lists in-frame clones only, not all of them. Clonal size and the V and J genes are those of that table, whereas D and trimming came from the DNA. Of 270,000 or so clones in the sample, 75% to 90% were seen once. Sequencing was carried out using peripheral blood. This TCR derives from a man in his forties or fifties with acute or convalescent COVID-19. The J gene is TRBJ1-2, the V gene TRBV30; D gene uncertain. CDR3 residues: CAWSVYLGGWNYGYTF. The DNA of the CDR3 is TGTGCCTGGAGTGTGTATTTGGGCGGGTGGAACTATGGCTACACCTTC.